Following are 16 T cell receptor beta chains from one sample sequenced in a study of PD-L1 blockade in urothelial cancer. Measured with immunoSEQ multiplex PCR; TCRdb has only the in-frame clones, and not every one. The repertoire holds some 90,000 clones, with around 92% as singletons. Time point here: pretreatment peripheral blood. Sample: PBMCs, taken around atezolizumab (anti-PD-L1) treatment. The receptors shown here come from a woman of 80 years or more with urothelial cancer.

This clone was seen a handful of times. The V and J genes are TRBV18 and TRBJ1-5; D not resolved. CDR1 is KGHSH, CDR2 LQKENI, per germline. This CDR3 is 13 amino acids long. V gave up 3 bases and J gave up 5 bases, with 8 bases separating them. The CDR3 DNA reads TGTGCCAGCTCACCTGCGGCGGATCAGCCCCAGCATTTT. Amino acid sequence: CASSPAADQPQHF.

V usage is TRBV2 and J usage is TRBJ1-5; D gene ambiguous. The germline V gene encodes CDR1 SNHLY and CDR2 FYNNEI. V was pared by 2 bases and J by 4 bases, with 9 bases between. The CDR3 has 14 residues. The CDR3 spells CASSESQSNQPQHF. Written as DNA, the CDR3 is TGTGCCAGCAGTGAATCACAGTCGAATCAGCCCCAGCATTTT.

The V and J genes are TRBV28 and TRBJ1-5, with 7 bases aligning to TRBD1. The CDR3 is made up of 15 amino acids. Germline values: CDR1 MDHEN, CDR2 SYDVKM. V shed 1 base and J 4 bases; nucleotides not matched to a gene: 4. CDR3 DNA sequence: TGTGCCAGCAGTTTATTCCCGGGACAGAATCAGCCCCAGCATTTT. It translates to CASSLFPGQNQPQHF.

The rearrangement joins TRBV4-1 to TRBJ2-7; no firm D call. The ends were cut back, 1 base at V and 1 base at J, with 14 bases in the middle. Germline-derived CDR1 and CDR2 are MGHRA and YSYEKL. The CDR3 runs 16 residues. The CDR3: CASSQGDAGLSYEQYF. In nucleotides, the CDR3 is TGCGCCAGCAGCCAAGGTGATGCAGGCCTTTCCTACGAGCAGTACTTC.

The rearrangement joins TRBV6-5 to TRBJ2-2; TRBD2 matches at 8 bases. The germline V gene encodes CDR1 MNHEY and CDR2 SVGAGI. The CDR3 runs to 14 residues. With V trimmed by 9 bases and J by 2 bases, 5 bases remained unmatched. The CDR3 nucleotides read TGTGCCAGTTGGACTAGCATAAACACCGGGGAGCTGTTTTTT. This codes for CASWTSINTGELFF.

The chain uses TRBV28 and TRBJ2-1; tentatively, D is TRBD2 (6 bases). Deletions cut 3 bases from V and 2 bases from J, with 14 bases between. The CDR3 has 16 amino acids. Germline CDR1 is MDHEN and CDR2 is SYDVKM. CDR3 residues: CASSFLGGGAYNEQFF. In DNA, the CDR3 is TGTGCCAGCAGTTTCCTAGGTGGAGGGGCCTACAATGAGCAGTTCTTC.

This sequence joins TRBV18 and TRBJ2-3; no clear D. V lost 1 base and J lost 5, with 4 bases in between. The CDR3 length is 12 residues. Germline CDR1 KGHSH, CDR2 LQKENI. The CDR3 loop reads CASSPLGDTQYF. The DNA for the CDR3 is TGTGCCAGCTCACCACTCGGAGATACGCAGTATTTT. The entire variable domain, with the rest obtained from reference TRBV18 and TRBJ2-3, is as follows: NAGVMQNPRHLVRRRGQEARLRCSPMKGHSHVYWYRQLPEEGLKFMVYLQKENIIDESGMPKERFSAEFPKEGPSILRIQQVVRGDSAAYFCASSPLGDTQYFGPGTRLTVL.

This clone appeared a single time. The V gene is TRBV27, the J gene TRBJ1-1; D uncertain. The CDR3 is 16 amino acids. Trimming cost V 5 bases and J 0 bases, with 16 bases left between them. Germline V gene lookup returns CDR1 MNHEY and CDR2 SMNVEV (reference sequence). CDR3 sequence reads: CASSDIGTGVNTEAFF. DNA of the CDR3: TGTGCCAGCAGTGACATCGGCACGGGAGTGAACACTGAAGCTTTCTTT.

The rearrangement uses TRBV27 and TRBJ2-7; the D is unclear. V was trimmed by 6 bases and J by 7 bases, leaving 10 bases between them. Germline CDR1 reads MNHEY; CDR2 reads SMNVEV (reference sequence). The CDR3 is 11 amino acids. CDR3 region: CASRDYGEQYF. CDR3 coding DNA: TGTGCCAGCAGGGATTACGGGGAGCAGTACTTC.

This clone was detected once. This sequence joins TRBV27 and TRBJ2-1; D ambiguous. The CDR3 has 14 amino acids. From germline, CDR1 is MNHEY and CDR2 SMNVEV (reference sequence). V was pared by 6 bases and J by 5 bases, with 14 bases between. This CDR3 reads CASSPILQNNEQFF. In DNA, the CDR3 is TGTGCCAGCAGCCCGATACTCCAAAACAATGAGCAGTTCTTC.

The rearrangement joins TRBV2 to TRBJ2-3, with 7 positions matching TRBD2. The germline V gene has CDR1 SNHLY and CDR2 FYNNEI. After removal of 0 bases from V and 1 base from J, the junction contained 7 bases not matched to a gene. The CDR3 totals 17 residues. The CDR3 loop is CASSEARGRAGTDTQYF. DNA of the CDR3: TGTGCCAGCAGTGAAGCGCGGGGGAGGGCCGGCACAGATACGCAGTATTTT.

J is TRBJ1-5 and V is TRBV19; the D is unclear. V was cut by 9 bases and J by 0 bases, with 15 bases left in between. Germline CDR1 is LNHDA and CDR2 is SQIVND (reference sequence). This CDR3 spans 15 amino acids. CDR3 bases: TGTGCCAGCCGGGAGGCAGCCCATAGCAATCAGCCCCAGCATTTT. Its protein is CASREAAHSNQPQHF.

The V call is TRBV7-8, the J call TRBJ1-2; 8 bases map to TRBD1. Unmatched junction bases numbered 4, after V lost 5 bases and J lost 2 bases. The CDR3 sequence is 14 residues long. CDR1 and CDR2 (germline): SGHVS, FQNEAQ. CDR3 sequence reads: CASSPGQGNYGYTF. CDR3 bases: TGTGCCAGCAGCCCCGGACAGGGAAACTATGGCTACACCTTC.

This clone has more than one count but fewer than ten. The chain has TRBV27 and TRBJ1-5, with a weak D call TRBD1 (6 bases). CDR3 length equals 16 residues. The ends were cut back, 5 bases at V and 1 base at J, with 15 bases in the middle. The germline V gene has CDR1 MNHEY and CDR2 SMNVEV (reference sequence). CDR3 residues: CASSGQQGTSNQPQHF. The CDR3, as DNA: TGTGCCAGCAGTGGGCAGCAGGGGACGAGCAATCAGCCCCAGCATTTT.

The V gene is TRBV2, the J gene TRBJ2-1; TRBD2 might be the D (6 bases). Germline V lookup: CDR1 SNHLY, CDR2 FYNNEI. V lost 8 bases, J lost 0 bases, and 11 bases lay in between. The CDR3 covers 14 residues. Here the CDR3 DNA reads TGTGCCAGCCGGGCGGGGTCCTCCTACAATGAGCAGTTCTTC. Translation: CASRAGSSYNEQFF.

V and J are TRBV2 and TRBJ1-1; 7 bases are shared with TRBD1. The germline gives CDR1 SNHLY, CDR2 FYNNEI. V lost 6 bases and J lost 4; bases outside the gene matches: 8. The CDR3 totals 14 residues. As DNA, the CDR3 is TGTGCCAGCAGGAGGGGGCAGTCGGGCACTGAAGCTTTCTTT. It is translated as CASRRGQSGTEAFF.